The rows below give T cell receptor beta chains drawn from one sample of a study of T cells in Graves' hyperthyroidism and ophthalmopathy. TCRdb used MiXCR to reprocess the multiplex PCR reads, holding one entry per CDR3 protein. The sample yields about 740,000 distinct CDR3 sequences, around 13% seen once. Sequencing was done on a sample of blood. These TCRs come from a woman aged 18-29 years with Graves' hyperthyroidism. Each CDR3 is given with its conserved first and last residue. Expanded clones get a size class; other rows say once, few or many, or leave the size out.

v_gene	abundance	j_gene	CDR3aa
TRBV7-9	many	TRBJ2-7	CASSLTESGLGDEQYF
TRBV18	many	TRBJ2-1	CASSRAGESNEQFF
TRBV27	few	TRBJ1-1	CASSLEGLNTGAFF
TRBV12-3/TRBV12-4	many	TRBJ2-1	CASSLAGSQFF
TRBV10-3	NA	TRBJ1-1	CAISESAPKNTEAFF
TRBV19	NA	TRBJ2-1	CASSPLDQGVLEQFF
TRBV7-9	many	TRBJ2-5	CASSLAHLREGSETQYF
TRBV19	NA	TRBJ2-2	CASSIRGKGNTGELFF
TRBV11-3	many	TRBJ2-1	CASSSLHNEQFF
TRBV12-3/TRBV12-4	few	TRBJ2-2	CASSSGLSGELFF
TRBV20-1	many	TRBJ1-5	CSAKSGTGNQPQHF
TRBV9	few	TRBJ2-5	CASSDGTSGTPSETQYF
TRBV2	many	TRBJ2-1	CASREGTSGRANPYNEQFF
TRBV7-3	NA	TRBJ2-1	CASSLYSGLSYNEQFF
TRBV11-2	many	TRBJ2-7	CASSLVATGSYEQYF
TRBV12-3/TRBV12-4	few	TRBJ1-1	CASSSRGAGFAEAFF
TRBV12-3/TRBV12-4	many	TRBJ1-1	CASSDRVRSNTEAFF
TRBV4-2	few	TRBJ2-1	CASSPQTGRSHNEQFF
TRBV5-6	NA	TRBJ2-7	CASSYLAGLSYEQYF
TRBV20-1	many	TRBJ2-5	CSARAGLTRTQETQYF
TRBV5-6	few	TRBJ2-1	CASRIGLAVSYNEQFF
TRBV6-1	many	TRBJ2-2	CASRQGTGELFF
TRBV6-4	many	TRBJ1-1	CASSDSHRNTEAFF
TRBV19	once	TRBJ2-1	CASSMVSSGRAYNEQFF
TRBV5-5	few	TRBJ1-6	CASTSGQGNSPLHF
TRBV20-1	many	TRBJ2-5	CSARSPAGGLETQYF
TRBV19	few	TRBJ2-1	CASSISGSNEQFF
TRBV19	few	TRBJ1-5	CASSIVPGSAYPPQHF
TRBV7-9	NA	TRBJ2-7	CASSLWAGLYSYEQYF
TRBV6-2/TRBV6-3	NA	TRBJ1-3	CASYPTGRGNTIYF
TRBV30	many	TRBJ2-1	CAWSGFLWVNEQFF
TRBV3-1	many	TRBJ2-5	CASSQGLAGGGETQYF
TRBV5-1	NA	TRBJ1-5	CASSQAGGAQPQHF
TRBV7-3	many	TRBJ2-7	CASSSGTDLEQYF
TRBV6-5	NA	TRBJ1-2	CASSYSGRSTYGYTF
TRBV4-3	many	TRBJ2-7	CASSQVGTGRHEQYF
TRBV5-6	few	TRBJ1-6	CASSGPARGLSFTLHF
TRBV7-9	NA	TRBJ2-6	CASSRTRTGDSGANVLTF
TRBV19	NA	TRBJ2-5	CASSSDGARETQYF
TRBV6-2/TRBV6-3	few	TRBJ1-2	CASSPLTGGRVGYTF
TRBV6-1	NA	TRBJ2-1	CASTRDSYNEQFF
TRBV11-2	many	TRBJ2-1	CASSLRFRAEGLNAYNEQFF
TRBV15	few	TRBJ1-5	CATSPQMASNQPQHF
TRBV7-9	few	TRBJ1-2	CASSLGEGTYGYTF
TRBV20-1	many	TRBJ2-2	CSARGQRTGELFF
TRBV6-9	NA	TRBJ1-5	CVSSYRGGEGNQPQHF
TRBV2	many	TRBJ2-1	CASRRRNLEDNEQFF
TRBV30	many	TRBJ1-1	CAWVNTRRLHTEAFF
TRBV11-2	NA	TRBJ2-5	CASTVSFGTPQRGTQYF
TRBV20-1	many	TRBJ2-1	CSAPLREQFF
TRBV28	NA	TRBJ2-3	CASGLTSGIVGGTDTQYF
TRBV7-9	NA	TRBJ2-1	CASSLETLAGGHEQFF
TRBV10-3	few	TRBJ2-7	CAISAVSGIYEQYF